The text below deals with one T cell receptor beta chain. The antigen is not known. This entry is derived from a study of OX40 agonist ivuxolimab in advanced cancers. In the study overall: With a range of roughly 20 to 90, age averaged about 58 years, and approximately 83% were male. Study-wide findings and caveats: Within 6 weeks, CD4+ and CD8+ blood T cells expanded clonally at 0.1 to 3.0 mg/kg. CD8+ T cells averaged more expanded clones than CD4+.

Only in-frame clones appear in the TCRdb table, and some are missing; sequencing was by immunoSEQ multiplex PCR. Of 55,000 to 70,000 clones in the sample, approximately 80% were seen once. The CDR3 has 14 amino acids. Trimming left V 4 bases short and J 8 bases short, with 15 bases between. Looked up from germline, CDR1 is MNHEY and CDR2 is SMNVEV (reference sequence). Enrollment shut out patients with autoimmune disease history or systemic immunosuppression. V usage is TRBV27 and J usage is TRBJ2-1, with D unresolved. The sample here was CD4+ or CD8+ T cells sorted from blood, taken in a trial of the OX40 agonist ivuxolimab. This TCR came from an adult with an advanced solid tumor such as melanoma, head and neck, liver or kidney cancer. This chain's CDR3 is CASSSTPLVYEQFF. For the CDR3, the DNA is TGTGCCAGCAGTTCGACCCCCCTAGTCTATGAGCAGTTCTTC.